The 31 T cell receptor beta chains in this list originate from one sample, sequenced in a study of blood T cell repertoires in COVID-19. Libraries were prepared by immunoSEQ multiplex PCR; TCRdb keeps only in-frame clonotypes and omits some of them. This table holds approximately 180,000 clones, approximately 85% found once. Material for sequencing was peripheral blood. The receptor set was obtained from a woman of 80 years or more with acute or convalescent COVID-19.

As to this clone: Other nucleotide sequences in the sample specify the same CDR3. The chain uses TRBV5-1 and TRBJ2-6, with a possible D match to TRBD2 (5 bases). The germline gives CDR1 SGHRS, CDR2 YFSETQ. This CDR3 is 15 amino acids long. Trimming shortened V by 1 base and J by 1 base, and 6 bases separated the two germline ends. The CDR3 DNA reads as TGCGCCAGCAGCTTGAGCGGATCTGGGGCCAACGTCCTGACTTTC. As protein: CASSLSGSGANVLTF.

V and J are TRBV4-1 and TRBJ1-1; unclear D gene. Trimming took off 6 bases at V and 6 bases at J, with 17 bases between the two ends. Germline V gene lookup returns CDR1 MGHRA and CDR2 YSYEKL. The length of the CDR3 is 14 residues. CDR3 sequence: CASRHVTDGAEAFF. CDR3 nucleotide sequence: TGCGCCAGCAGGCATGTTACGGACGGGGCTGAAGCTTTCTTT.

The chain carries TRBV7-2 and TRBJ1-6; D gene uncertain. Between the trimmed V and J ends, which lost 1 base and 4 bases, there was a span of 5 bases. In germline, CDR1 is SGHTA, CDR2 FQGNSA. The CDR3 spans 14 residues. CDR3 residues: CASSLVLYNSPLHF. The CDR3 nucleotides read TGTGCCAGCAGCTTAGTACTATATAATTCACCCCTCCACTTT. Full variable domain (remainder filled in from reference TRBV7-2 and TRBJ1-6): GAGVSQSPSNKVTEKGKDVELRCDPISGHTALYWYRQSLGQGLEFLIYFQGNSAPDKSGLPSDRFSAERTGGSVSTLTIQRTQQEDSAVYLCASSLVLYNSPLHFGNGTRLTVT.

The J gene is TRBJ2-6, the V gene TRBV11-2; weak D call: TRBD1 (5 bases). Trimming removed 3 bases from V and 14 bases from J, with 23 bases in between. Germline V lookup: CDR1 SGHAT, CDR2 FQNNGV. CDR3 length: 16 amino acids. For the CDR3, the DNA is TGTGCCAGCAGCTTGCATAACTCAAGACAGAGTTTCTTCCTGACTTTC. Translation: CASSLHNSRQSFFLTF. The whole variable domain, filled in from reference TRBV11-2 and TRBJ2-6, reads EAGVAQSPRYKIIEKRQSVAFWCNPISGHATLYWYQQILGQGPKLLIQFQNNGVVDDSQLPKDRFSAERLKGVDSTLKIQPAKLEDSAVYLCASSLHNSRQSFFLTFGAGSRLTVL.

The rearrangement joins TRBV7-9 to TRBJ1-1; no reliable D call. Germline V gene lookup returns CDR1 SEHNR and CDR2 FQNEAQ (reference sequence). CDR3 length: 13 amino acids. Trimming shortened V by 3 bases and J by 1 base, and 6 bases separated the two germline ends. The CDR3 loop is CASSFEQNTEAFF. The CDR3 region has the DNA TGTGCCAGCAGCTTTGAACAGAACACTGAAGCTTTCTTT.

This clone appeared a few times. The chain carries TRBV27 and TRBJ1-5; D not certain. The germline V gene has CDR1 MNHEY and CDR2 SMNVEV (reference sequence). The CDR3 has 13 residues. V was pared by 5 bases and J by 5 bases, with 10 bases between. The CDR3, as DNA: TGTGCCAGCAGTGTCTCCCTCTATCAGCCCCAGCATTTT. Residues: CASSVSLYQPQHF.

This clone was observed once. This sequence joins TRBV21-1 and TRBJ1-6; the table's D call, TRBD1, was not checked against the DNA. TRBV21-1 is assigned pseudogene status. The CDR3 is 15 residues long. CDR3: CASSRGHLYNSPLHF. The CDR3 DNA reads TGTGCCAGCAGCAGGGGACACCTCTATAATTCACCCCTCCACTTT.

The rearrangement joins TRBV18 to TRBJ2-6, with 8 bases aligning to TRBD1. Unmatched junction bases numbered 7, after V lost 6 bases and J lost 0 bases. The CDR3 has 17 residues. Germline V gene lookup returns CDR1 KGHSH and CDR2 LQKENI. CDR3 amino acids: CASSRDRPTSGANVLTF. The CDR3 DNA reads as TGTGCCAGCTCCAGGGACAGGCCAACCTCTGGGGCCAACGTCCTGACTTTC.

This chain connects TRBV7-2 to TRBJ1-1, with TRBD1 matching over 7 bases. Germline-derived CDR1 and CDR2 are SGHTA and FQGNSA. J lost 5 bases, V lost 5 bases, and 5 bases had no gene match. CDR3 length: 13 residues. DNA for the CDR3: TGTGCCAGCAGCCCCGCAGGGGGGACTGAAGCTTTCTTT. Protein sequence: CASSPAGGTEAFF.

The chain uses TRBV5-1 and TRBJ2-1; TRBD2 matches 13 bases. CDR3 length equals 17 residues. J gave up 3 bases and V 4 bases, and 7 bases lay outside the gene matches. Germline values: CDR1 SGHRS, CDR2 YFSETQ. The CDR3 here is CASSRTSGRVFYNEQFF. The CDR3 DNA is TGCGCCAGCAGCCGCACTAGCGGGAGGGTTTTCTACAATGAGCAGTTCTTC.

This chain joins TRBV12-5 and TRBJ1-1, with D unresolved. The V gene's germline CDR1 is LGHNT and CDR2 FRNRAP. CDR3 length: 15 amino acids. V dropped 3 bases and J dropped 4 bases, with 15 bases sitting between them. The CDR3 nucleotides read TGTGCTAGTGGTTTAGAAACCTCTGGAGGCACTGAAGCTTTCTTT. The encoded protein is CASGLETSGGTEAFF.

This chain joins TRBV25-1 and TRBJ2-7, with D possibly TRBD1 on 6 matching bases. The CDR3 has 15 amino acids. Germline CDR1 is MGHDK and CDR2 is SYGVNS. Trimming shortened V by 2 bases and J by 2 bases, and 13 bases separated the two germline ends. CDR3 protein: CASSEPDRGTYEQYF. The DNA for the CDR3 is TGTGCCAGCAGTGAACCGGACAGAGGAACCTACGAGCAGTACTTC.

V gene TRBV2 combines with J gene TRBJ1-5, with a tentative D call TRBD1 (5 bases). Trimming left V 11 bases short and J 1 base short, with 18 bases between. This CDR3 has 15 amino acids. Germline CDR1 and CDR2: SNHLY and FYNNEI. In DNA, the CDR3 is TGTGCCCGCCGCCGCGGGGGGGGGAGCAATCAGCCCCAGCATTTT. This encodes CARRRGGGSNQPQHF.

This chain uses TRBV9 with TRBJ2-2; 11 bases map to TRBD2. With 6 bases clipped from V and 4 bases from J, the junction kept 8 bases outside the gene matches. The CDR3 is made up of 16 amino acids. The germline CDR1 and CDR2 sequences are SGDLS and YYNGEE. In nucleotides, the CDR3 is TGTGCCAGCACCGTTAGCGGGAGGGCTAGCACCGGGGAGCTGTTTTTT. This gives the protein CASTVSGRASTGELFF.

The chain is built from TRBV25-1 and TRBJ2-1; 9 nucleotides line up with TRBD2. J was trimmed by 8 bases and V by 0 bases; bases with no gene match: 5. Germline CDR1 is MGHDK and CDR2 is SYGVNS. This CDR3 spans 15 amino acids. In DNA form, the CDR3 reads TGTGCCAGCAGTGAATACGCGGGAGGGCCGTATGAGCAGTTCTTC. Translated, it gives CASSEYAGGPYEQFF.

The chain uses TRBV9 and TRBJ2-2, with D tentatively TRBD2 (6 bases). V was trimmed by 4 bases and J by 1 base, leaving 17 bases between them. CDR3 length: 17 amino acids. CDR1 is SGDLS and CDR2 is YYNGEE in the germline V gene. The CDR3 DNA reads TGTGCCAGCAGCCCCCTTGGGGGGTTATTGAACACCGGGGAGCTGTTTTTT. Translating it yields CASSPLGGLLNTGELFF.

V gene TRBV5-1 combines with J gene TRBJ1-1; the D is unclear. The germline CDR1 and CDR2 sequences are SGHRS and YFSETQ. The CDR3 length is 14 residues. V lost 0 bases and J 4 bases, leaving 10 bases between the germline ends. CDR3 sequence: CASSLAPGRTEAFF. CDR3 DNA: TGCGCCAGCAGCTTGGCCCCAGGTCGCACTGAAGCTTTCTTT.

The V and J genes are TRBV5-1 and TRBJ2-3, with 8 bases that match TRBD2. V was clipped by 4 bases and J by 3 bases; unmatched bases: 7. The CDR3 runs to 15 residues. Germline lookup yields CDR1 SGHRS and CDR2 YFSETQ. CDR3 residues: CASSPTASGTDTQYF. CDR3 in DNA: TGCGCCAGCAGCCCCACGGCTAGCGGGACAGATACGCAGTATTTT.

This clone came up a few times. In nucleotides, the CDR3 is TGTGCCAGCAGCTTACTCCGACAGGGGCCTGCCGGGGAGCTGTTTTTT. It is translated as CASSLLRQGPAGELFF. This rearrangement joins TRBV7-6 to TRBJ2-2; 8 bases are a match to TRBD1. The junction had 8 bases not matched to a gene; V was cut back by 2 bases and J by 6 bases. CDR3 length: 16 residues. From germline, CDR1 is SGHVS and CDR2 FNYEAQ. Filled out from reference TRBV7-6 and TRBJ2-2, the complete variable domain reads GAGVSQSPRYKVTKRGQDVALRCDPISGHVSLYWYRQALGQGPEFLTYFNYEAQQDKSGLPNDRFSAERPEGSISTLTIQRTEQRDSAMYRCASSLLRQGPAGELFFGEGSRLTVL.

The J gene is TRBJ1-6, the V gene TRBV2; the D gene is possibly TRBD1 (6 bases). Germline V gene sequence: CDR1 SNHLY, CDR2 FYNNEI. The CDR3 contains 13 residues. V lost 6 bases and J lost 10, with 13 bases in between. CDR3 in DNA: TGTGCCAGCAGGCCAGGGGACGGATCACCCCTCCACTTT. The encoded protein is CASRPGDGSPLHF.

V usage is TRBV21-1 and J usage is TRBJ1-1; TRBD1, as called in the table, went unchecked against the DNA. TRBV21-1 is shown as a pseudogene. This CDR3 has 12 residues. In DNA, the CDR3 is TGTGCCAGCAGCGGGCCTCGCACTGAAGCTTTCTTT. It specifies CASSGPRTEAFF.

J is TRBJ2-2 and V is TRBV3-1 (or the pseudogene TRBV3-2); 8 bases agree with TRBD1. CDR1 LGHDT and CDR2 YNNKEL come from the germline V gene (reference sequence). With V trimmed by 3 bases and J by 9 bases, 15 bases remained unmatched. CDR3 length: 17 residues. CDR3 sequence (DNA): TGTGCCAGCAGCCACCACAGGGGGAACTCGCCTTGGAGGGAGCTGTTTTTT. Amino acids: CASSHHRGNSPWRELFF.

This clone occurred a few times. The sample has other DNA sequences that encode this CDR3 too. The rearrangement joins TRBV14 to TRBJ2-1; a weak D match, TRBD1 (6 bases). Germline values: CDR1 SGHDN, CDR2 FVKESK. The CDR3 has 17 amino acids. Trimming left V 0 bases short and J 0 bases short, with 12 bases between. The CDR3 DNA reads TGTGCCAGCAGCCAAGATCGAGGGACATTCTCCTACAATGAGCAGTTCTTC. Translating it yields CASSQDRGTFSYNEQFF.

The chain combines TRBV29-1 with TRBJ1-1; TRBD1 is a possible D gene (5 bases). V lost 6 bases to trimming and J lost 5 bases, with 10 bases between them. The CDR3 has 11 residues. Germline-derived CDR1 and CDR2 are SQVTM and ANQGSEA. Here the CDR3 reads CSVSRGTEAFF. The DNA of the CDR3 is TGCAGCGTGTCAAGGGGTACTGAAGCTTTCTTT.

The rearrangement uses TRBV19 and TRBJ2-1; TRBD1 aligns across 7 bases. The ends lost 4 bases at V and 4 bases at J; junction bases unmatched: 4. Germline CDR1 is LNHDA and CDR2 is SQIVND (reference sequence). The CDR3 has 14 residues. CDR3 sequence reads: CASSTGTAYNEQFF. The CDR3 DNA reads as TGTGCCAGTAGTACCGGGACAGCTTACAATGAGCAGTTCTTC.

The chain links TRBV7-3 to TRBJ2-2; 7 bases fit TRBD2. The CDR3 loop spans 14 amino acids. Germline V gene data show CDR1 as SGHTA and CDR2 as FQGTGA. V lost 8 bases and J lost 4; bases outside the gene matches: 7. The CDR3 DNA reads as TGTGCCAGCGCGTCTAGCGGATTCACCGGGGAGCTGTTTTTT. Translating it yields CASASSGFTGELFF. Complete variable domain (other parts from reference TRBV7-3 and TRBJ2-2): GAGVSQTPSNKVTEKGKYVELRCDPISGHTALYWYRQSLGQGPEFLIYFQGTGAADDSGLPNDRFFAVRPEGSVSTLKIQRTERGDSAVYLCASASSGFTGELFFGEGSRLTVL.

The chain recombines TRBV7-7 with TRBJ2-2; 7 positions match TRBD2. Germline V CDR1 and CDR2: SSHAT, FNYEAQ (reference sequence). The ends lost 7 bases at V and 3 bases at J; junction bases unmatched: 11. The CDR3 consists of 16 residues. The CDR3 reads CASTVGRPGHTGELFF. The CDR3 nucleotides are TGTGCCAGCACCGTCGGGAGGCCAGGTCACACCGGGGAGCTGTTTTTT.

The chain recombines TRBV11-2 with TRBJ1-1, with D unclear. CDR3 length: 13 amino acids. Germline CDR1 is SGHAT and CDR2 is FQNNGV. Between the trimmed V and J ends, which lost 1 base and 6 bases, there was a span of 9 bases. CDR3 region: CASSLGRHSEAFF. In DNA form, the CDR3 reads TGTGCCAGCAGCTTAGGAAGACATTCTGAAGCTTTCTTT. Variable domain in full (rest from reference TRBV11-2 and TRBJ1-1): EAGVAQSPRYKIIEKRQSVAFWCNPISGHATLYWYQQILGQGPKLLIQFQNNGVVDDSQLPKDRFSAERLKGVDSTLKIQPAKLEDSAVYLCASSLGRHSEAFFGQGTRLTVV.

J is TRBJ2-5 and V is TRBV19; maybe TRBD2 (5 bases). The ends were cut back, 5 bases at V and 5 bases at J, with 15 bases in the middle. The germline V gene encodes CDR1 LNHDA and CDR2 SQIVND (reference sequence). This CDR3 region has 14 residues. For the CDR3, the DNA is TGTGCCAGTAGTCCCCAGGTACCGGGGGAGACCCAGTACTTC. Translating gives CASSPQVPGETQYF. Full variable domain (outside the CDR3, taken from reference TRBV19 and TRBJ2-5): DGGITQSPKYLFRKEGQNVTLSCEQNLNHDAMYWYRQDPGQGLRLIYYSQIVNDFQKGDIAEGYSVSREKKESFPLTVTSAQKNPTAFYLCASSPQVPGETQYFGPGTRLLVL.

The chain joins TRBV19 to TRBJ2-3, with 10 positions matching TRBD1. V lost 7 bases, J lost 1 base, and 14 bases stayed unmatched. Germline values: CDR1 LNHDA, CDR2 SQIVND (reference sequence). CDR3 length: 18 amino acids. CDR3 coding DNA: TGTGCCAGTAAACCCCGGGGACCCGGGACAGGGGGCACAGATACGCAGTATTTT. It specifies CASKPRGPGTGGTDTQYF. Combining the CDR3 with reference TRBV19 and TRBJ2-3 gives the whole variable domain DGGITQSPKYLFRKEGQNVTLSCEQNLNHDAMYWYRQDPGQGLRLIYYSQIVNDFQKGDIAEGYSVSREKKESFPLTVTSAQKNPTAFYLCASKPRGPGTGGTDTQYFGPGTRLTVL.

CDR3 in amino acids: CASSPDRATYGYTF. The CDR3 nucleotides are TGTGCCAGCAGCCCCGACAGAGCCACCTATGGCTACACCTTC. This chain links TRBV5-4 with TRBJ1-2; perhaps TRBD1 as D (5 bases). V dropped 4 bases and J dropped 4 bases, with 14 bases sitting between them. The CDR3 is 14 amino acids. The germline CDR1 and CDR2 sequences are SGHNT and YYREEE (reference sequence).